The rows below give T cell receptor beta chains drawn from one sample of a study of PD-L1 blockade in urothelial cancer. Sequencing used immunoSEQ multiplex PCR; TCRdb keeps in-frame clones, though not all of them. Among about 95,000 clones listed, nearly 90% were seen once. Sample: PBMCs, taken around atezolizumab (anti-PD-L1) treatment. The source is a man in his 60s with urothelial cancer. CDR3s include the opening cysteine and the closing phenylalanine or tryptophan. Fields, in order: CDR3 protein, J gene, V gene.

CASSSSRTSGYNEQFF	TRBJ2-1	TRBV5-8
CASSLMGGGNTGELFF	TRBJ2-2	TRBV7-2
CASSLNRVGVADTQYF	TRBJ2-3	TRBV5-1
CASSYLDRAGGYTF	TRBJ1-2	TRBV6-5
CASSYSIRGNSPLHF	TRBJ1-6	TRBV6-5
CASSRRQALNEKLFF	TRBJ1-4	TRBV4-3
CASNREGHQPQHF	TRBJ1-5	TRBV2
CASSDRNTEAFF	TRBJ1-1	TRBV6-5
CASSRGLAGPTSTDTQYF	TRBJ2-3	TRBV5-1
CASSLPGVSGNTIYF	TRBJ1-3	TRBV11-2
CASSPPGTDTQYF	TRBJ2-3	TRBV5-1
CASSTGTGSAPQHF	TRBJ1-5	TRBV19
CASSLSVGLSTDTQYF	TRBJ2-3	TRBV6-6